The 25 T cell receptor beta chains in this list originate from one sample, sequenced in a study of blood T cells in healthy people across ages. Primers used in a second PCR of roughly 6 to 11 cycles were a sample-barcoded 5' primer and a J-beta primer mix. A single record per CDR3 protein comes from TCRdb applying MiXCR to the 5' RACE reads. The sample includes over 700,000 distinct CDR3 sequences, roughly 50% of them seen just once. Specimen: blood. The receptor source for this set is a man aged 80 or over in good health.

The rearrangement links TRBV2 to TRBJ2-3; D is unresolved. The CDR3 consists of 12 residues. Trimming cost V 8 bases and J 14 bases, with 20 bases left between them. Germline V CDR1 and CDR2: SNHLY, FYNNEI. The CDR3 coding sequence is TGTGCCAGCGGTCGGGCCCACAGATACGCGTATTTT. It specifies CASGRAHRYAYF.

This clonotype has only one observation. The chain couples TRBV5-1 to TRBJ1-2, with D maybe TRBD1 (5 bases). V was trimmed by 3 bases and J by 2 bases, leaving 14 bases between them. Germline lookup yields CDR1 SGHRS and CDR2 YFSETQ. This CDR3 has 15 residues. CDR3 residues: CASSSNPGTNYGYTF. The CDR3 DNA is TGCGCCAGCAGCTCGAACCCCGGGACCAACTATGGCTACACCTTC.

The J gene is TRBJ1-1, the V gene TRBV6-5, with 7 bases matching TRBD1. With V trimmed by 5 bases and J by 5 bases, 8 bases remained unmatched. CDR1 is MNHEY, CDR2 SVGAGI, per germline. There are 14 residues in the CDR3. The CDR3 sequence is CASSRGLQGTEAFF. In DNA, the CDR3 is TGTGCCAGCAGTAGGGGGCTTCAGGGGACTGAAGCTTTCTTT.

This clonotype has only a few counts. The gene calls are TRBV5-1 and TRBJ2-3; TRBD2 matches 12 bases. Per germline, CDR1 SGHRS and CDR2 YFSETQ. V was clipped by 5 bases and J by 14 bases; unmatched bases: 33. The CDR3 sequence is 21 residues long. The CDR3 coding sequence is TGCGCCAGCAGAACCGGACAGCTAGGCCTGGGACTAGCGGGCCAGCACAGATACGCGTATTTT. As protein: CASRTGQLGLGLAGQHRYAYF.

The V and J genes are TRBV20-1 and TRBJ2-7, with TRBD2 identical over 8 bases. The J call may be in error: the DNA end matches TRBJ2-5 better. The germline CDR1 and CDR2 sequences are DFQATT and SNEGSKA (reference sequence). The CDR3 length is 14 residues. CDR3: CSASTSGAEETQYF. The CDR3 DNA is TGCAGTGCATCCACTAGCGGAGCAGAAGAGACCCAGTACTTC.

This clonotype was found a few times. V gene TRBV5-6 combines with J gene TRBJ2-3; no clear D gene. Germline V gene lookup returns CDR1 SGHDT and CDR2 YYEEEE. Trimming left V 0 bases short and J 0 bases short, with 11 bases between. This CDR3 comprises 16 residues. The DNA of the CDR3 is TGTGCCAGCAGCTTGGAAGTCCAGCCGAGCACAGATACGCAGTATTTT. Its protein is CASSLEVQPSTDTQYF. Full variable domain (remainder filled in from reference TRBV5-6 and TRBJ2-3): DAGVTQSPTHLIKTRGQQVTLRCSPKSGHDTVSWYQQALGQGPQFIFQYYEEEERQRGNFPDRFSGHQFPNYSSELNVNALLLGDSALYLCASSLEVQPSTDTQYFGPGTRLTVL.

The chain joins TRBV6-5 to TRBJ2-1; 11 bases align to TRBD1. Trimming at V came to 6 bases and at J to 8 bases, leaving 6 bases not matched to a gene. The length of the CDR3 is 14 residues. The germline V gene has CDR1 MNHEY and CDR2 SVGAGI. CDR3 sequence reads: CASRGTGGGHEQFF. CDR3 DNA sequence: TGTGCCAGCAGGGGGACAGGGGGGGGGCATGAGCAGTTCTTC.

This chain links TRBV2 with TRBJ2-3; no clear D. Germline CDR1 SNHLY, CDR2 FYNNEI. Trimming removed 2 bases at V and 14 bases at J, with 17 bases between. CDR3 length: 13 amino acids. The CDR3 protein is CASSEIDHRDAYF. Here the CDR3 DNA reads TGTGCCAGCAGTGAAATTGACCACAGAGACGCGTATTTT.

V usage is TRBV12-3 or TRBV12-4 and J usage is TRBJ2-1, with D perhaps given as TRBD1 or TRBD2 (5 bases each). Trimming took off 0 bases at V and 3 bases at J, with 12 bases between the two ends. The CDR3 runs 16 residues. The chain's CDR3 is CASSLAGARLYNEQFF. The CDR3 DNA follows: TGTGCCAGCAGTTTAGCCGGGGCGCGGCTCTACAATGAGCAGTTCTTC.

The sample holds a few counts of this clonotype. The rearrangement links TRBV20-1 to TRBJ1-1, with D perhaps matching TRBD1 (5 bases). The CDR3 spans 14 residues. The V end was cut by 3 bases, the J end by 2 bases, with 13 bases between. The germline gives CDR1 DFQATT, CDR2 SNEGSKA (reference sequence). The CDR3 DNA reads as TGCAGTGCTAGCTCAGGCGGGGGTAACACTGAAGCTTTCTTT. Its translation: CSASSGGGNTEAFF.

The gene calls are TRBV6-5 and TRBJ2-5; D is perhaps TRBD1 (6 bases). This CDR3 is 14 amino acids long. Germline CDR1 and CDR2: MNHEY and SVGAGI. The V end lost 2 bases, the J end lost 4 bases, and 11 bases lay between the germline ends. CDR3 in amino acids: CASSYEDRGETQYF. Here the CDR3 DNA reads TGTGCCAGCAGTTACGAGGACAGAGGAGAGACCCAGTACTTC.

The chain employs TRBV7-3 and TRBJ2-5; TRBD1 aligns across 9 bases. Germline V gene lookup returns CDR1 SGHTA and CDR2 FQGTGA. V was pared by 2 bases and J by 5 bases, with 6 bases of the junction left unmatched. This CDR3 contains 15 residues. The DNA for the CDR3 is TGTGCCAGCAGCTTAGGGGACAGGGACGCGGAGACCCAGTACTTC. Translation: CASSLGDRDAETQYF.

V usage is TRBV7-2 and J usage is TRBJ1-2; 9 bases are shared with TRBD1. Germline CDR1 SGHTA, CDR2 FQGNSA. V trimming: 5 bases; J trimming: 8 bases; junction bases outside the gene matches: 6. This CDR3 comprises 13 residues. In DNA form, the CDR3 reads TGTGCCAGCAGCACAGGGGGCTCCTGGGGCTACACCTTC. Translated, it gives CASSTGGSWGYTF.

The chain combines TRBV6-5 with TRBJ1-1, with D tentatively TRBD1 (5 bases). V shed 4 bases and J shed 5 bases, with 17 bases lying between them. This CDR3 region has 15 residues. The V gene's germline CDR1 is MNHEY and CDR2 SVGAGI. The DNA of the CDR3 is TGTGCCAGCAGTTCTCCCGCGGTAGGGACGACTGAAGCTTTCTTT. It specifies CASSSPAVGTTEAFF.

The rearrangement uses TRBV7-9 and TRBJ2-7, with a weak D call TRBD2 (5 bases). This CDR3 spans 14 amino acids. CDR1 SEHNR and CDR2 FQNEAQ come from the germline V gene (reference sequence). The V gene lost 5 bases and the J gene lost 3 bases, with 14 bases spanning the gap. CDR3 region: CASSPSGVLYEQYF. CDR3 sequence (DNA): TGTGCCAGCAGCCCGTCCGGGGTCCTCTACGAGCAGTACTTC.

The chain uses TRBV7-2 and TRBJ1-2, with 7 bases lining up with TRBD1. Germline lookup yields CDR1 SGHTA and CDR2 FQGNSA. V shed 5 bases and J 4 bases; nucleotides not matched to a gene: 10. The CDR3 extends over 15 amino acids. In DNA form, the CDR3 reads TGTGCCAGCAGCCCTCGACAGGGCGCAGGCTATGGCTACACCTTC. It is translated as CASSPRQGAGYGYTF.

V gene TRBV11-2 combines with J gene TRBJ2-1, with 7 bases that match TRBD2. This CDR3 comprises 15 residues. In germline, CDR1 is SGHAT, CDR2 FQNNGV. Trimming took 5 bases from V and 10 from J; bases not matched to a gene: 14. The chain's CDR3 is CASSDRGENAEEQFF. CDR3 coding DNA: TGTGCCAGCAGCGACCGGGGGGAAAACGCGGAGGAGCAGTTCTTC.

This clonotype was seen a few times. A read error may produce the germline difference seen at one junction end. The rearrangement joins TRBV4-1 to TRBJ2-7; TRBD1 is a possible D gene (6 bases). This CDR3 is built from 15 residues. In germline, CDR1 is MGHRA, CDR2 YSYEKL. The DNA for the CDR3 is TGTGCCAGCAGCCAAGGAACAGGGCTCTCCTACGAGCAGTACTTC. Protein product: CASSQGTGLSYEQYF.

The V and J genes are TRBV12-3 or TRBV12-4 and TRBJ2-7; D gene unclear. With 1 base removed from V and 9 bases from J, the gap between germline ends came to 7 bases. CDR3 length equals 11 residues. This CDR3 reads CASSLGGVQYF. The CDR3 DNA follows: TGTGCCAGCAGTTTAGGTGGGGTGCAGTACTTC.

This clonotype was counted many times. The chain employs TRBV12-3 or TRBV12-4 and TRBJ2-7; D possibly matches TRBD1 or TRBD2 (5 bases each). The germline V and J ends were trimmed by 5 bases and 2 bases, with 13 bases remaining between them. The CDR3 contains 14 residues. The CDR3 reads CASSVRGWAYEQYF. The CDR3, as DNA: TGTGCCAGCAGTGTGAGGGGCTGGGCCTACGAGCAGTACTTC.

The chain carries TRBV5-1 and TRBJ2-7; D perhaps matches TRBD1 (6 bases). The CDR3 runs 15 residues. Germline CDR1 is SGHRS and CDR2 is YFSETQ. The V gene lost 1 base and the J gene lost 0 bases, with 11 bases spanning the gap. This CDR3 reads CASSLLGDNSYEQYF. CDR3 in DNA: TGCGCCAGCAGCTTGCTCGGGGACAACTCCTACGAGCAGTACTTC.

The J gene is TRBJ2-4, the V gene TRBV3-1; D is possibly TRBD1 or TRBD2 (5 bases each). Germline CDR1 and CDR2: LGHDT and YNNKEL (reference sequence). The germline V and J ends were trimmed by 4 bases and 13 bases, with 20 bases remaining between them. CDR3 length: 14 residues. The CDR3 DNA reads TGTGCCAGCAGCCTAGGGGCAGTCGGTGGGGAGCAGTACTTC. This codes for CASSLGAVGGEQYF.

This chain joins TRBV29-1 and TRBJ1-5, with TRBD1 as a possible D gene (5 bases). The CDR3 is 13 residues long. CDR1 SQVTM and CDR2 ANQGSEA come from the germline V gene. V was shortened by 4 bases and J by 11 bases, with 18 bases between the two germline ends. This CDR3 reads CSVGTGSGTSQHF. The CDR3 bases are TGCAGCGTTGGGACTGGGTCGGGGACGTCCCAGCATTTT. Using reference TRBV29-1 and TRBJ1-5 for the parts outside the CDR3, the full variable domain is SAVISQKPSRDICQRGTSLTIQCQVDSQVTMMFWYRQQPGQSLTLIATANQGSEATYESGFVIDKFPISRPNLTFSTLTVSNMSPEDSSIYLCSVGTGSGTSQHFGDGTRLSIL.

The chain couples TRBV9 to TRBJ1-1; 8 bases agree with TRBD1. The CDR3 has 15 amino acids. CDR1 and CDR2 (germline): SGDLS, YYNGEE. J lost 3 bases, V lost 4 bases, and 8 bases had no gene match. The CDR3 protein is CASSPSGQAYTEAFF. CDR3 bases: TGTGCCAGCAGCCCTTCGGGACAGGCTTACACTGAAGCTTTCTTT.

The rearrangement links TRBV9 to TRBJ2-3, with D possibly being TRBD2 (5 bases). Trimming left V 0 bases short and J 1 base short, with 9 bases between. This CDR3 is 15 amino acids long. From germline, CDR1 is SGDLS and CDR2 YYNGEE. The CDR3 loop is CASSVELRGTDTQYF. The DNA for the CDR3 is TGTGCCAGCAGCGTAGAATTGCGGGGCACAGATACGCAGTATTTT.